The 6 T cell receptor beta chains in this list originate from one sample, sequenced in a study of early T cells in non-severe SARS-CoV-2 infection. TCRdb processed the 5' RACE reads anew with MiXCR; each CDR3 protein has one entry. The sample lists around 39,000 distinct CDR3 sequences, roughly 5% seen once, with under 7% in the top ten. The sequencing used whole blood, collected at baseline. The receptors stem from an adult who was a healthcare worker with PCR-confirmed SARS-CoV-2 infection or an uninfected control (not recorded which).

This clonotype occurred many times. The CDR3 is CAISGSQGRATGELFF. For the CDR3, the DNA is TGTGCCATCAGTGGAAGTCAAGGCAGGGCAACCGGGGAGCTGTTTTTT. V and J are TRBV10-3 and TRBJ2-2; tentative D call: TRBD1 (5 bases). CDR3 length: 16 residues. Trimming removed 4 bases at V and 5 bases at J, with 17 bases between. Germline values: CDR1 ENHRY, CDR2 SYGVKD.

This clonotype came up many times. The rearrangement uses TRBV7-9 and TRBJ1-3; 10 bases agree with TRBD1. CDR3 length: 15 residues. In germline, CDR1 is SEHNR, CDR2 FQNEAQ (reference sequence). V trimming: 0 bases; J trimming: 8 bases; junction bases outside the gene matches: 4. CDR3 bases: TGTGCCAGCAGCTTAGCGCGACAGGGGGCGGACACCATATATTTT. This gives the protein CASSLARQGADTIYF.

The sample holds many counts of this clonotype. The chain is built from TRBV7-6 and TRBJ2-2; tentative D call: TRBD2 (5 bases). Per germline, CDR1 SGHVS and CDR2 FNYEAQ. The CDR3 is 15 residues long. Trimming removed 0 bases at V and 4 bases at J, with 9 bases between. CDR3 in amino acids: CASSLAGVPTGELFF. Here the CDR3 DNA reads TGTGCCAGCAGCTTAGCGGGAGTACCCACCGGGGAGCTGTTTTTT.

This clonotype has at least ten counts. The genes are TRBV7-3 and TRBJ1-5, with D unresolved. The germline V gene encodes CDR1 SGHTA and CDR2 FQGTGA. This CDR3 has 13 amino acids. Trimming cost V 1 base and J 9 bases, with 10 bases left between them. The CDR3 is CASSLNAQGPQHF. The CDR3 region has the DNA TGTGCCAGCAGCTTAAACGCTCAAGGGCCCCAGCATTTT.

In this sample, this clonotype turned up many times. V gene TRBV5-5 combines with J gene TRBJ2-1; D gene uncertain. Trimming took off 4 bases at V and 3 bases at J, with 5 bases between the two ends. The CDR3 sequence is 12 residues long. In germline, CDR1 is SGHKS, CDR2 YYEKEE (reference sequence). The CDR3 nucleotides read TGTGCCAGCAGCCTGGACTACAATGAGCAGTTCTTC. This translates into CASSLDYNEQFF.

The table lists this clonotype with many counts. The chain links TRBV29-1 to TRBJ2-3, with 13 bases matching TRBD2. From germline, CDR1 is SQVTM and CDR2 ANQGSEA. CDR3 length: 15 residues. The CDR3 sequence: CSDRTSGSSADTQYF. CDR3 sequence (DNA): TGCAGTGATCGGACTAGCGGGAGTTCCGCAGATACGCAGTATTTT.